This TCR beta chain comes out of a study of T cell responses to AZD1222 COVID-19 vaccine (dated by TCRdb to the early 2020s). Turning to the overall study: Because spike-specific TCR depth and breadth did not differ between the two schedules, AZD1222 recipients who got a second dose at roughly 4 weeks were pooled with those who got a second dose at roughly 12 weeks. TCR sequencing covered roughly 230 trial participants: about 210 given two doses of AZD1222 and approximately 26 given two doses of MenACWY control vaccine. Trial participants were enrolled by age into 18-55, 56-69 and 70-plus year subgroups, with roughly 160, 29 and 62 TCR-sequenced participants respectively. Results and caveats for the whole study, not just this receptor: CD4 TCRs associated with the vaccine covered the entire spike protein, and the dominant responses were in regions 160-218 and 743-854. Most participants were white British and females outnumbered males, and the authors suggested that clonal diversity may have been underestimated. In the small 56-69-year group, the increase in depth fell short of significance, most likely because of low power. Epitopes outside the regions mutated in the B.1.351 and B.1.1.7 variants were reportedly recognized by nearly half of the unique spike-specific TCRs. Spike-specific TCR breadth and depth rose significantly after two AZD1222 doses compared with day 0 and with MenACWY recipients. Because no day 14 peak-response samples were available, the repertoires could be characterized only after the peak T cell response. Conclusions about previously exposed vaccinees are limited, since just 5 or 6 AZD1222 recipients were seropositive for SARS-CoV-2 at baseline.

The germline V gene provides CDR1 SGHTA and CDR2 FQGTGA. V loses 4 bases, J loses 5 bases, and the germline ends lie 20 bases apart. CDR3 length: 16 amino acids, cysteine to phenylalanine. The sequence is cut down to CDR3 DNA, 48 bases in frame from base 1. The CDR3 regions of human TCRbeta chains were analyzed by immunosequencing. In the source study's methods: TCRs in the repertoires were matched against a reference library of SARS-CoV-2-specific TCRs that had been generated with the MIRA antigen-specificity platform. Breadth was defined as the fraction of unique TCRs that were SARS-CoV-2-associated. Depth was defined as the fraction of total T cells that were SARS-CoV-2-associated. Using the MIRA data, every spike-specific TCR was mapped to the spike region that the TCR reacted to and assigned to either a CD4 or a CD8 class. Log10-transformed breadth and depth values were compared by one-way ANOVA with Sidak's multiple comparisons tests. TCRdb carries this immuneACCESS record with in-frame sequences only. Its versions omit some clonotypes, under half of them owing to an unresolved V gene in the studies checked, with the rest unexplained. For V, J and clone size, that table is used; D and trimming come from the DNA. The sample table shows approximately 140,000 clones, and around 92% are seen once. Approximately 3% of the sample lies in the top ten.

Taken with the paper, the label for time point translates to: baseline before first vaccination. Vaccinee samples were obtained from the UK trials COV001 and COV002, which included a single-blind randomized controlled phase 2/3 trial of AZD1222 (ChAdOx1 nCoV-19) in healthy adults. For TCRbeta chain sequencing, PBMC samples were collected from trial participants at day 0 and at day 28 after the second dose. Points on this clone: Which antigen it targets is not known. Within one base of it there is no much larger clone, and no base qualities were kept.

The sample consisted of peripheral blood, taken on day 0 of AZD1222 vaccination. This receptor chain uses TRBV7-3 and TRBJ2-5; a tentative D match to TRBD1 spans 6 bases. This clonotype was obtained from an adult in good health. The CDR3 sequence is CASSSTPRGTKETQYF. The nucleotide sequence reads TGTGCCAGCAGCTCCACGCCCAGGGGAACGAAGGAGACCCAGTACTTC.